A single sample is the source of the 13 T cell receptor beta chains below, sequenced in a study of CD8 T cells in Susac syndrome. Reverse transcription of about 0.5 to 1 ug RNA was carried out with random hexamers. TCRdb analysed the immunoSEQ multiplex PCR reads with MiXCR anew, one entry per CDR3 protein. The sample yields over 100,000 distinct CDR3 sequences, just over 95% seen once. The source material was CD4+ T cells from PBMCs. The receptors come from a human donor with Susac syndrome.

V is TRBV20-1 and J is TRBJ2-5; 7 nucleotides align to TRBD2. The CDR3 covers 16 residues. Germline V gene sequence: CDR1 DFQATT, CDR2 SNEGSKA (reference sequence). Trimming cost V 6 bases and J 5 bases; bases outside gene matches: 18. The CDR3 region has the DNA TGCAGTGCCACGACTCGTGAGGCGGGAGTGGGGGAGACCCAGTACTTC. Amino acid sequence: CSATTREAGVGETQYF.

J is TRBJ2-1 and V is TRBV10-3; 8 positions agree with TRBD1. CDR1 and CDR2 (germline): ENHRY, SYGVKD. V lost 4 bases to trimming and J lost 4 bases; unmatched junction nucleotides: 9. The CDR3 contains 16 residues. This CDR3 is CAISVALGTGYNEQFF. Here the CDR3 DNA reads TGTGCCATCAGTGTTGCCCTGGGGACAGGTTACAATGAGCAGTTCTTC.

The sample holds one count of this clonotype. The genes are TRBV5-6 and TRBJ2-7, with D uncertain. Trimming pared 4 bases from V and 6 bases from J, leaving 14 bases between. Germline lookup yields CDR1 SGHDT and CDR2 YYEEEE. This CDR3 comprises 13 residues. CDR3 loop: CASSPGGLVEQYF. The DNA for the CDR3 is TGTGCCAGCAGCCCCGGTGGGCTAGTCGAGCAGTACTTC.

This chain joins TRBV14 and TRBJ2-3; 7 bases agree with TRBD2. Trimming cost V 0 bases and J 5 bases; bases outside gene matches: 20. Germline CDR1 and CDR2: SGHDN and FVKESK. The CDR3 is 20 residues long. In DNA, the CDR3 is TGTGCCAGCAGCCAAGATAATGGGTACGGGGGAGGGCCGGTTGGAGATACGCAGTATTTT. This gives the protein CASSQDNGYGGGPVGDTQYF.

The V gene is TRBV2, the J gene TRBJ1-5; D possibly corresponds to TRBD1 (6 bases). Germline V CDR1 and CDR2: SNHLY, FYNNEI. V lost 9 bases and J lost 3, with 15 bases in between. The CDR3 spans 14 residues. The CDR3 protein is CASRGEKNNQPQHF. CDR3 DNA sequence: TGTGCCAGTAGGGGGGAAAAGAACAATCAGCCCCAGCATTTT.

This clonotype has more than one count but fewer than ten. V usage is TRBV20-1 and J usage is TRBJ1-5; D is possibly TRBD1 (5 bases). CDR1 and CDR2 from the germline V gene are DFQATT and SNEGSKA (reference sequence). This CDR3 comprises 13 residues. V was trimmed by 3 bases and J by 3 bases, leaving 9 bases between them. CDR3 amino acids: CSASPGSNQPQHF. The CDR3 DNA is TGCAGTGCTAGTCCAGGGTCCAATCAGCCCCAGCATTTT.

V usage is TRBV29-1 and J usage is TRBJ2-5; D not resolved. Germline CDR1 is SQVTM and CDR2 is ANQGSEA. This CDR3 has 12 amino acids. The V and J ends lost 4 bases and 4 bases respectively, with 10 bases between them. CDR3 nucleotide sequence: TGCAGCGTTGGATGGGCCGGAGAGACCCAGTACTTC. Amino acid sequence: CSVGWAGETQYF.

The chain employs TRBV6-2 or TRBV6-3 and TRBJ2-1; 11 bases are a match to TRBD2. In germline, CDR1 is MNHEY, CDR2 SVGEGT. V shed 6 bases, J shed 10 bases, and the junction held 14 bases outside the gene matches. The CDR3 runs to 16 residues. CDR3 in amino acids: CASSRQLAGAGREQFF. Written as DNA, the CDR3 is TGTGCCAGCAGCCGCCAACTAGCGGGAGCCGGGAGGGAGCAGTTCTTC.

The chain couples TRBV7-9 to TRBJ2-5, with TRBD2 as a possible D gene (5 bases). CDR1 and CDR2 (germline): SEHNR, FQNEAQ (reference sequence). V was trimmed by 1 base and J by 4 bases, leaving 13 bases between them. The CDR3 is made up of 15 amino acids. This CDR3 reads CASSLVLGAGETQYF. The CDR3 DNA is TGTGCCAGCAGCTTAGTCCTGGGAGCAGGAGAGACCCAGTACTTC. Complete variable domain (other parts from reference TRBV7-9 and TRBJ2-5): DTGVSQNPRHKITKRGQNVTFRCDPISEHNRLYWYRQTLGQGPEFLTYFQNEAQLEKSRLLSDRFSAERPKGSFSTLEIQRTEQGDSAMYLCASSLVLGAGETQYFGPGTRLLVL.

The chain is built from TRBV12-3 or TRBV12-4 and TRBJ2-7; 14 nucleotides agree with TRBD2. The CDR3 has 17 residues. The ends lost 4 bases at V and 0 bases at J; junction bases unmatched: 5. In DNA form, the CDR3 reads TGTGCCAGCAGTTACACAGGACTAGCGGGAGGCTCCTACGAGCAGTACTTC. This codes for CASSYTGLAGGSYEQYF.

The genes are TRBV6-5 and TRBJ1-2, with a weak D call TRBD1 (5 bases). The CDR3 is made up of 15 amino acids. Trimming removed 7 bases at V and 5 bases at J, with 20 bases between. Germline CDR1 is MNHEY and CDR2 is SVGAGI. The chain's CDR3 is CASTSVGVIGYGYTF. The CDR3 DNA sequence: TGTGCCAGCACCTCCGTAGGGGTGATTGGATATGGCTACACCTTC.

The V gene is TRBV7-9, the J gene TRBJ2-1; weak D call: TRBD1 (5 bases). The CDR3 contains 14 residues. Looked up from germline, CDR1 is SEHNR and CDR2 is FQNEAQ (reference sequence). V lost 1 base to trimming and J lost 9 bases, with 13 bases between them. The CDR3 region has the DNA TGTGCCAGCAGCTTAGGAACTCAGGGCAGTGAGCAGTTCTTC. It yields the protein CASSLGTQGSEQFF.

The chain joins TRBV3-1 to TRBJ1-1, with D tentatively TRBD1 (5 bases). Trimming stripped 7 bases from V and 3 bases from J, with 9 bases between. CDR3 length: 12 residues. Germline V gene lookup returns CDR1 LGHDT and CDR2 YNNKEL (reference sequence). The CDR3 nucleotides read TGTGCCAGCACCCGGGGGGACACTGAAGCTTTCTTT. It encodes CASTRGDTEAFF.